Sequencing of this T cell receptor beta chain was carried out in a study of tumor-infiltrating lymphocytes in primary liver carcinoma. Study-wide background: The number of productive TCRbeta reads per sample ranged from roughly 3.5 to 7.13 million and was similar across tissue types. Study observations and caveats: Against blood, tumors held a significantly higher top-250-clone fraction (p = 0.039).

This clonotype was found once. Antigen specificity is unknown. One junction end does not reproduce the germline sequence, and a read error may be involved. Total RNA amounting to around 450 ng was the source from which TCR beta cDNA was made with a constant-region primer. Three nested multiplex PCR rounds of slightly modified ARM-PCR generated TCR beta libraries. The first two PCR rounds, roughly 9 cycles each, used TRBV1-TRBV30 forward primers and a C-beta reverse primer. TCRdb itself ran the multiplex PCR reads through MiXCR, one entry per CDR3 protein. The table shows tens of thousands of distinct CDR3 sequences, with about 70% occurring only once. Germline V gene sequence: CDR1 ENHRY, CDR2 SYGVKD. The CDR3 contains 14 residues. The study co-extracted DNA and RNA from 20-30 mg of unsorted bulk tissue. For each tumor, five separate regions were sampled. Viable tumor cells exceeded 75% in all tumor samples.

This sequence originates from a man aged 40-55 years with primary liver carcinoma and hepatitis B virus infection. Source material: liver tumor tissue from sampling region 3. The subset: tumor region T3, left-lateral pole. J is TRBJ2-3 and V is TRBV10-3; 8 bases agree with TRBD1. CDR3 sequence reads: CVISLGRGPDTPYF. The CDR3 DNA follows: TGTGTCATCAGCTTGGGCAGGGGGCCAGATACGCCGTATTTT.